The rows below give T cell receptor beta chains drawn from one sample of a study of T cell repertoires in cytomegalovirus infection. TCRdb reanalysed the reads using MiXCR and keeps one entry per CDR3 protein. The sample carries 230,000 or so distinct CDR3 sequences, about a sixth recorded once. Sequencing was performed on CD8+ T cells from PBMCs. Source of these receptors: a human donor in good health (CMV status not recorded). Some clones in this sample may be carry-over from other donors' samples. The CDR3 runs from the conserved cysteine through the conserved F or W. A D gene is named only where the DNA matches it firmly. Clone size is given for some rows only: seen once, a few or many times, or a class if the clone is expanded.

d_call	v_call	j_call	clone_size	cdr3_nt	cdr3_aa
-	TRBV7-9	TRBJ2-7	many	TGTGCCAGCAGCTTACAGGAGATATCCTACGAGCAGTACTTC	CASSLQEISYEQYF
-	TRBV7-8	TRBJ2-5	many	TGTGCCAGCAGCTTAGGGCCCGGGACGGTAAACCAAGCGGTGGAGACCCAGTACTTC	CASSLGPGTVNQAVETQYF
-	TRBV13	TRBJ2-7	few	TGTGCCAGCAGCTTAGGCGCGTTACACTACGAGCAGTACTTC	CASSLGALHYEQYF
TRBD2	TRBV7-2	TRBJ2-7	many	TGTGCCAGCAGCAAAGGACTAGCGGGGGGACCCTACGAGCAGTACTTC	CASSKGLAGGPYEQYF
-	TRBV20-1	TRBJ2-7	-	TGCAGTGCTAGAGATGTTGCTTTGGCGGGGTCCTACGAGCAGTACTTC	CSARDVALAGSYEQYF
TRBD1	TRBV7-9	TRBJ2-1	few	TGTGCCAGCAGCACAGGGGGAACCTACAATGAGCAGTTCTTC	CASSTGGTYNEQFF
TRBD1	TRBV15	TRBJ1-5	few	TGTGCCACCAGCAGTTACAGGGGACAGCCCCAGCATTTT	CATSSYRGQPQHF
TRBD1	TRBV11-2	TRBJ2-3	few	TGTGCCAGCAGCTTAGGACCCGGACAGGGGGAAGAAGATACGCAGTATTTT	CASSLGPGQGEEDTQYF
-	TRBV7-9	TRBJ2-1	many	TGTGCCAGCAGCCGCTCCGAGCAGGGTTCTGCCAATGAGCAGTTCTTC	CASSRSEQGSANEQFF
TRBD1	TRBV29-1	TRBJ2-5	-	TGCAGCGTCCACACAGGGGAAGGGCAAGAGACCCAGTACTTC	CSVHTGEGQETQYF
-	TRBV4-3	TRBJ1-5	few	TGCGCCAGCAGCCAAGTTTCCTTCGGGCAGCCCCAGCATTTT	CASSQVSFGQPQHF
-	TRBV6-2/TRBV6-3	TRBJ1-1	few	TGTGCCAGCAGTTACAGCGGGACTGCTGAAGCTTTCTTT	CASSYSGTAEAFF
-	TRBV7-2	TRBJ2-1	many	TGTGCCAGCAGCTTAGCGGAGGGGGTTATGGATGAGCAGTTCTTC	CASSLAEGVMDEQFF
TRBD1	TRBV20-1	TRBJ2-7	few	TGCAGTGCTAGAGACCTGACAGGGGTAAGCTCCTACGAGCAGTACTTC	CSARDLTGVSSYEQYF
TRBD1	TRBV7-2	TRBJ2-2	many	TGTGCCAGCAGCTCCCCCGACAGGGACACCGGGGAGCTGTTTTTT	CASSSPDRDTGELFF
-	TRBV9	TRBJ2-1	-	TGTGCCAGCAGCCCCGACGAGGGGGGGGCCTACAATGAGCAGTTCTTC	CASSPDEGGAYNEQFF
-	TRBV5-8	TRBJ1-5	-	TGTGCCAGCAGCTTGGTTACAGGGAAGTCTCAGCCCCAGCATTTT	CASSLVTGKSQPQHF
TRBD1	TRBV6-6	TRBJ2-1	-	TGTGCCAGCAGACAGGGGGTAGGTAATGAGCAGTTCTTC	CASRQGVGNEQFF
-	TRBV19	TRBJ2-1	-	TGTGCCACCCTTCCCCGGGATCACGGCTCCTACAATGAGCAGTTCTTC	CATLPRDHGSYNEQFF
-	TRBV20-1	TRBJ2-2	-	TGCAGTGCTCGCCGGACTGCCTACACCGGGGAGCTGTTTTTT	CSARRTAYTGELFF
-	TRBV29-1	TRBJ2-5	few	TGCAGCGTCCAAGGACTTCCCCAAGGAGCAGAGACCCAGTACTTC	CSVQGLPQGAETQYF
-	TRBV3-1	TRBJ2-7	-	TGTGCCAGCAGCCAAGCCAGGGGAGTTTACGAGCAGTACTTC	CASSQARGVYEQYF
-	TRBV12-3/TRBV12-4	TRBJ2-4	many	TGTGCCAGCAGTTACGGGGGGCCCGGGGACATTCAGTACTTC	CASSYGGPGDIQYF
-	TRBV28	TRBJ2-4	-	TGTGCCAGCAGTTTGGTGGGGGTATCCAAAAACATTCAGTACTTC	CASSLVGVSKNIQYF
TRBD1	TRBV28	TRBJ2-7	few	TGTGCCAGCAATCCGGGACAGGGATATACCTACGAGCAGTACTTC	CASNPGQGYTYEQYF
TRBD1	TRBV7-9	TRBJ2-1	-	TGTGCCAGCAGCTTAGGACAGGGGTTATACAATGAGCAGTTCTTC	CASSLGQGLYNEQFF
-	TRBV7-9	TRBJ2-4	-	TGTGCCAGCAGCTTAGATTGGGAGCAAAACATTCAGTACTTC	CASSLDWEQNIQYF
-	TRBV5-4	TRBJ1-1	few	TGTGCCAGCACCGACCTGGGGGACTCCTACACTGAAGCTTTCTTT	CASTDLGDSYTEAFF